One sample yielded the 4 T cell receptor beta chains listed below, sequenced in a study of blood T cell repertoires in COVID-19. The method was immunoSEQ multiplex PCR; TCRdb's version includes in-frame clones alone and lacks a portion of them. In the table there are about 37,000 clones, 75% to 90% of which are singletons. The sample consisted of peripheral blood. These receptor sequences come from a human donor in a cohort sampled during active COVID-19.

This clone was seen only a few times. The DNA of the CDR3 is TGTGCCATCAGGGAAGGACAGACCTACAATGAGCAGTTCTTC. Encoded protein: CAIREGQTYNEQFF. The rearrangement joins TRBV10-3 to TRBJ2-1; possible D gene TRBD1, 6 bases. The V gene lost 6 bases and the J gene lost 2 bases, with 11 bases spanning the gap. The CDR3 spans 14 residues. CDR1 and CDR2 (germline): ENHRY, SYGVKD.

CDR3 amino acids: CASSHEWTSGSTETQYF. In nucleotides, the CDR3 is TGTGCCAGCAGCCACGAGTGGACTAGCGGGAGCACTGAGACCCAGTACTTC. The chain has TRBV14 and TRBJ2-5; TRBD2 aligns across 13 bases. J was trimmed by 5 bases and V by 3 bases; bases with no gene match: 9. CDR1 and CDR2 (germline): SGHDN, FVKESK. The CDR3 consists of 17 residues.

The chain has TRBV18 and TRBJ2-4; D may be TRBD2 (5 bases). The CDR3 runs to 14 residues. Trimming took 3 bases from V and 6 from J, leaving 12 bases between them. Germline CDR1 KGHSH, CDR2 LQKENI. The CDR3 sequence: CASSPRGPPNIQYF. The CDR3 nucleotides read TGTGCCAGCTCACCGCGCGGGCCGCCAAACATTCAGTACTTC.

CDR3 sequence: CASSQDPSSIPGLLSTDTQYF. The CDR3 DNA reads TGTGCCAGCAGCCAAGATCCATCGTCAATTCCGGGACTCCTTAGCACAGATACGCAGTATTTT. The chain has TRBV4-2 and TRBJ2-3; tentative D call: TRBD2 (6 bases). This CDR3 contains 21 residues. V lost 0 bases and J 0 bases, leaving 25 bases between the germline ends. The germline V gene has CDR1 LGHNA and CDR2 YNFKEQ.